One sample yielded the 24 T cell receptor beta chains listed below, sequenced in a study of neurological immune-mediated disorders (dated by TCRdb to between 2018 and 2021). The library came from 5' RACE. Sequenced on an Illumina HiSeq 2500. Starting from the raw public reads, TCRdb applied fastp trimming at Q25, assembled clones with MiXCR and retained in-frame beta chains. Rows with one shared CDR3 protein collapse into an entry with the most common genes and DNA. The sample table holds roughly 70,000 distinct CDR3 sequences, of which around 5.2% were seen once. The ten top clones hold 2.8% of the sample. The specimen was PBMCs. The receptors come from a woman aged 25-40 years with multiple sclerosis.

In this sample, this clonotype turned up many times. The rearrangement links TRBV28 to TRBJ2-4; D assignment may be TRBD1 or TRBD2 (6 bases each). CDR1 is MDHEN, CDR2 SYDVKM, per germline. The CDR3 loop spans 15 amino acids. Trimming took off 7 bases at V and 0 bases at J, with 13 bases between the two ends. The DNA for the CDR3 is TGTGCCAGCACCCAAGGGGGGTTAGCCAAAAACATTCAGTACTTC. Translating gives CASTQGGLAKNIQYF. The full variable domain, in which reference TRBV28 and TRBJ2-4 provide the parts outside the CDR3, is DVKVTQSSRYLVKRTGEKVFLECVQDMDHENMFWYRQDPGLGLRLIYFSYDVKMKEKGDIPEGYSVSREKKERFSLILESASTNQTSMYLCASTQGGLAKNIQYFGAGTRLSVL.

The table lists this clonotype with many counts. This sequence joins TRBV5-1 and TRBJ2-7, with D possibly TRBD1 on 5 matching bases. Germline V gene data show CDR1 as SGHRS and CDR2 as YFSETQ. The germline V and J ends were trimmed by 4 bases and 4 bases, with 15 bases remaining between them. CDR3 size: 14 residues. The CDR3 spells CASSVVVGAYEQYF. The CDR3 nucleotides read TGCGCCAGCAGCGTCGTGGTAGGGGCATACGAGCAGTACTTC.

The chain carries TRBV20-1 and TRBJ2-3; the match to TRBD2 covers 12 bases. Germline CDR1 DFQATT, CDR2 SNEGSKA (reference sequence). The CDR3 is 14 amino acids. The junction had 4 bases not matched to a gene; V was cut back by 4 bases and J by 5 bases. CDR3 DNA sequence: TGCAGTGCTACTAGCGGGGGGGCCGGAGATACGCAGTATTTT. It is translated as CSATSGGAGDTQYF.

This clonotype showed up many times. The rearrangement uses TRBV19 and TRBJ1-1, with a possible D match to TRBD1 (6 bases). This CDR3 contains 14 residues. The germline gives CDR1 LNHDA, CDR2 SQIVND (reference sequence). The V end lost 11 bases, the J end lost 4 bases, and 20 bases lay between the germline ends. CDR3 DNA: TGTGCCGTTACGGGGGCCTGGCCGACCACTGAAGCTTTCTTT. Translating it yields CAVTGAWPTTEAFF. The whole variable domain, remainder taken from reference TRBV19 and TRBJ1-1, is DGGITQSPKYLFRKEGQNVTLSCEQNLNHDAMYWYRQDPGQGLRLIYYSQIVNDFQKGDIAEGYSVSREKKESFPLTVTSAQKNPTAFYLCAVTGAWPTTEAFFGQGTRLTVV.

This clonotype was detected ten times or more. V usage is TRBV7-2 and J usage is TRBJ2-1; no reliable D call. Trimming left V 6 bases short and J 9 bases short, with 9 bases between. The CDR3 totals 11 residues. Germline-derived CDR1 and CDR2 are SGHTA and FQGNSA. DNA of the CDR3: TGTGCCAGCAGTCAAGCCTTTGAGCAGTTCTTC. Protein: CASSQAFEQFF.

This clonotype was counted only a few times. CDR3 nucleotides: TGCAGTGCTAGTCCAGGGGGCGCTAACACTGAAGCTTTCTTT. This sequence encodes CSASPGGANTEAFF. The V call is TRBV20-1, the J call TRBJ1-1; 8 bases match TRBD1. Germline CDR1 and CDR2: DFQATT and SNEGSKA (reference sequence). This CDR3 is built from 14 residues. The junction had 5 bases not matched to a gene; V was cut back by 3 bases and J by 2 bases.

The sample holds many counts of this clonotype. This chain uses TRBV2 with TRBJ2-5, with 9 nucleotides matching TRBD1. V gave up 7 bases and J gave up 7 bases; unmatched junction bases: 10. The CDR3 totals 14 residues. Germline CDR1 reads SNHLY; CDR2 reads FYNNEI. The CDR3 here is CASTDRTGAMTQYF. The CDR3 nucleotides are TGTGCCAGCACAGATAGGACAGGGGCTATGACCCAGTACTTC. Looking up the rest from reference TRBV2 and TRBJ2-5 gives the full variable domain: EPEVTQTPSHQVTQMGQEVILRCVPISNHLYFYWYRQILGQKVEFLVSFYNNEISEKSEIFDDQFSVERPDGSNFTLKIRSTKLEDSAMYFCASTDRTGAMTQYFGPGTRLLVL.

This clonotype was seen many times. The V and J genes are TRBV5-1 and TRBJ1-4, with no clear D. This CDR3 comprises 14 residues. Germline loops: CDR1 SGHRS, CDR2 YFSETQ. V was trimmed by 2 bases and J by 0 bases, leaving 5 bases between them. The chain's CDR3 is CASSLDATNEKLFF. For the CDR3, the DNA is TGCGCCAGCAGCTTAGACGCAACTAATGAAAAACTGTTTTTT.

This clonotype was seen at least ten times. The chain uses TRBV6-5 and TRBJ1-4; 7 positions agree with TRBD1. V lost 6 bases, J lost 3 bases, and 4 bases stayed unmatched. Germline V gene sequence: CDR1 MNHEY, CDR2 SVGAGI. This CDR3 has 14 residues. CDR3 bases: TGTGCCAGCAGCACGGGACAGTCTAATGAAAAACTGTTTTTT. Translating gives CASSTGQSNEKLFF.

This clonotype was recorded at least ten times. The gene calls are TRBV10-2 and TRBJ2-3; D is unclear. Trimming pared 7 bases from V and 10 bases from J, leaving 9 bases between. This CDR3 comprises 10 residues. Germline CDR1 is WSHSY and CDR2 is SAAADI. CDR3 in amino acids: CASTPKAQYF. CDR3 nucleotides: TGCGCCAGCACTCCAAAGGCGCAGTATTTT.

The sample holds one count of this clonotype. The CDR3 DNA is TGTGCCAGCAGCTACGGGACACTCGCCACTGAAGCTTTCTTT. Protein sequence: CASSYGTLATEAFF. The chain is built from TRBV5-6 and TRBJ1-1; tentatively, D is TRBD1 (6 bases). Germline V gene data show CDR1 as SGHDT and CDR2 as YYEEEE. The CDR3 covers 14 residues. Trimming left V 3 bases short and J 4 bases short, with 13 bases between.

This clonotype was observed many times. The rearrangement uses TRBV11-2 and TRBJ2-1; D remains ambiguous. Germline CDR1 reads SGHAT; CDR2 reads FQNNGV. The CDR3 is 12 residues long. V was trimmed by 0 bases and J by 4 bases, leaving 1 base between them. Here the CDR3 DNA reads TGTGCCAGCAGCTTAGAATACAATGAGCAGTTCTTC. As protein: CASSLEYNEQFF.

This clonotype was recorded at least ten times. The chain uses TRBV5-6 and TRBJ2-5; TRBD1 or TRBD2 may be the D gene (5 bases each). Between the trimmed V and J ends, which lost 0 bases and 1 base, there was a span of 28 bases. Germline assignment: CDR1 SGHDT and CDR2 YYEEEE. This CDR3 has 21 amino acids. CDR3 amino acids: CASSLVAWDLHDERLQETQYF. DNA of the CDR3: TGTGCCAGCAGCTTGGTCGCTTGGGACCTACACGACGAAAGACTCCAAGAGACCCAGTACTTC. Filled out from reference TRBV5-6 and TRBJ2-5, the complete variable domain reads DAGVTQSPTHLIKTRGQQVTLRCSPKSGHDTVSWYQQALGQGPQFIFQYYEEEERQRGNFPDRFSGHQFPNYSSELNVNALLLGDSALYLCASSLVAWDLHDERLQETQYFGPGTRLLVL.

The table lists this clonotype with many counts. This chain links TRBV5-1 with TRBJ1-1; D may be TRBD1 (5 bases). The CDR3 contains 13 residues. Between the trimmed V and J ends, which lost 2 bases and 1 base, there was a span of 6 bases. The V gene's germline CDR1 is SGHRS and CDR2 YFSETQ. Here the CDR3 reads CASSFGQNTEAFF. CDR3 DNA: TGCGCCAGCAGCTTCGGACAGAACACTGAAGCTTTCTTT.

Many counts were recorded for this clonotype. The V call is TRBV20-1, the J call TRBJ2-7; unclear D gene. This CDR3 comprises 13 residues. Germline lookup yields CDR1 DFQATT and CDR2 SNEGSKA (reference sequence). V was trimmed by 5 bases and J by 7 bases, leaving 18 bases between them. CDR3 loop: CSAQSGILPEQYF. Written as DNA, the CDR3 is TGCAGTGCTCAGTCGGGTATTCTACCTGAGCAGTACTTC.

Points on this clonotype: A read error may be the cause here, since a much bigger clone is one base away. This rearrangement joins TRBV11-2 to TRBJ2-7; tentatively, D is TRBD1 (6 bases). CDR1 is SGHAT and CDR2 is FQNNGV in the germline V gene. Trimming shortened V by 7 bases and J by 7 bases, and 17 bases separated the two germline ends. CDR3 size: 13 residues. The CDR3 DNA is TGTGCCAGCACCGGGACACAAACATTGGAGCAGTACTTC. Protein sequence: CASTGTQTLEQYF.

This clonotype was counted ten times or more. CDR3 sequence reads: CASSVDLTGGRSTGELFF. The DNA for the CDR3 is TGTGCCAGCAGCGTAGACCTAACAGGGGGAAGGAGCACCGGGGAGCTGTTTTTT. This chain links TRBV9 with TRBJ2-2, with 8 nucleotides matching TRBD1. The germline gives CDR1 SGDLS, CDR2 YYNGEE. The CDR3 loop spans 18 amino acids. Trimming cost V 0 bases and J 4 bases; bases outside gene matches: 11.

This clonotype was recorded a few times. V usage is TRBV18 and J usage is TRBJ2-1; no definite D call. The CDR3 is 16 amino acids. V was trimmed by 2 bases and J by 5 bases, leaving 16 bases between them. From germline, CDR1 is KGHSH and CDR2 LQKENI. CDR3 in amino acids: CASSPGFLHPDNEQFF. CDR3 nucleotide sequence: TGTGCCAGCTCACCAGGTTTCCTCCACCCCGACAATGAGCAGTTCTTC.

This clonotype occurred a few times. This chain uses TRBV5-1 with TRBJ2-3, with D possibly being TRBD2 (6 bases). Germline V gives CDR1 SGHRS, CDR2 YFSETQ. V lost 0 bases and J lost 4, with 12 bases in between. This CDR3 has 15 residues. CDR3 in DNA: TGCGCCAGCAGCTTGGCCCGGGACTCTGCAGATACGCAGTATTTT. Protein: CASSLARDSADTQYF.

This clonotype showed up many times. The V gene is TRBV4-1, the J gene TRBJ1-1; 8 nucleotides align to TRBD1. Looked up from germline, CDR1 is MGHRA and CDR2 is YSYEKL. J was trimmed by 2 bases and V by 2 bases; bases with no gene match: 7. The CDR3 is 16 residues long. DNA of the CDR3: TGCGCCAGCAGCCAACCCGCGACAGGGGAAAACACTGAAGCTTTCTTT. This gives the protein CASSQPATGENTEAFF.

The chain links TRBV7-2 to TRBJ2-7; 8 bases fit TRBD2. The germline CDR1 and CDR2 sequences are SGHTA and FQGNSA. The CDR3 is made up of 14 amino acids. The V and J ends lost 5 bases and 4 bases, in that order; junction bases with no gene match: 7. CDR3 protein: CASSISGTHYEQYF. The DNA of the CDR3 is TGTGCCAGCAGCATTAGCGGGACACATTACGAGCAGTACTTC.

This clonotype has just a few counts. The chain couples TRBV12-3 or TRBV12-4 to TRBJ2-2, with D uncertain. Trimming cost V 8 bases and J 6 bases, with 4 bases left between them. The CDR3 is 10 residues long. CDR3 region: CASRAGELFF. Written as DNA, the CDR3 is TGTGCCAGCCGCGCCGGGGAGCTGTTTTTT.

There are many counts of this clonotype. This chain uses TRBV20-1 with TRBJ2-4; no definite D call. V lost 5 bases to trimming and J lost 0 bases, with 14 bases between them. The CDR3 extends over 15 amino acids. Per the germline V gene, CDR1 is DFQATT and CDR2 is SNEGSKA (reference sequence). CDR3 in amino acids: CSASGSPGAKNIQYF. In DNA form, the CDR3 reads TGCAGTGCTTCCGGCAGCCCCGGAGCCAAAAACATTCAGTACTTC.

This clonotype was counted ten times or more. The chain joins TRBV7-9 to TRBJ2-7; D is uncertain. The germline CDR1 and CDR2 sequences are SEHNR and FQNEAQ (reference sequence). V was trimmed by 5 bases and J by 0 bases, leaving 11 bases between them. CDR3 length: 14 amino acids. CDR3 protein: CASSPSARSYEQYF. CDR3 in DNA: TGTGCCAGCAGCCCCAGCGCACGCTCCTACGAGCAGTACTTC.